The source of this T cell receptor (beta chain) is a study of regulatory T cells in long-lasting Graves disease. The authors built TCR beta libraries using iRepertoire HTBI primers and Arm-PCR of CDR3 regions. Each CDR3 protein is one row after TCRdb ran MiXCR on the multiplex PCR reads. Here the sample spans roughly 260,000 distinct CDR3 sequences, 15% to 20% being singletons. The table lists this clonotype with many counts. Its antigen is unidentified. General observations from the study: The researchers studied only peripheral blood, not thyroid tissue.

This CDR3 has 14 amino acids. In germline, CDR1 is SGHTS, CDR2 YDEGEE. Trimming cost V 0 bases and J 3 bases, with 9 bases left between them. Time point meaning: newly diagnosed GD, antithyroid drugs for less than 3 months. PBMCs were the source of the RNA used for TCR sequencing. This sample was also put to use in a study of T cells in Graves' hyperthyroidism and ophthalmopathy. That work contributes: Stable hyperthyroidism and ophthalmopathy were separated using 13 V-J signatures.

The chain uses TRBV5-8 and TRBJ1-1; D is perhaps TRBD1 (6 bases). The source material was peripheral blood mononuclear cells (PBMCs), sampled at new diagnosis, from a patient treated with antithyroid drugs. The source is a woman younger than 45 with Graves disease. The DNA of the CDR3 is TGTGCCAGCAGCTTGGAGGGGGTGTACACTGAAGCTTTCTTT. Translated, it gives CASSLEGVYTEAFF.